The 25 T cell receptor beta chains below all came from one sample that was sequenced in a study of OX40 agonist ivuxolimab in advanced cancers. The protocol was immunoSEQ multiplex PCR, while the TCRdb copy is restricted to in-frame clones and leaves out a portion. The top ten clones hold 2.4% of a sample with more than 50,000 clones, around 80% of them seen once. Sequencing used CD4+ or CD8+ T cells sorted from blood, obtained in a trial of the OX40 agonist ivuxolimab. These receptors were taken from an adult with an advanced solid tumor such as melanoma, head and neck, liver or kidney cancer.

J is TRBJ1-2 and V is TRBV9; TRBD1 is a possible D gene (5 bases). Trimming took 3 bases from V and 5 from J, leaving 20 bases between them. Germline CDR1 SGDLS, CDR2 YYNGEE. The CDR3 totals 16 residues. CDR3 amino acids: CASSGDQRRTQYGYTF. In nucleotides, the CDR3 is TGTGCCAGCAGCGGGGACCAGCGACGAACTCAATATGGCTACACCTTC.

This sequence joins TRBV19 and TRBJ2-2, with 7 bases aligning to TRBD1. Germline V gene lookup returns CDR1 LNHDA and CDR2 SQIVND (reference sequence). The CDR3 contains 14 residues. The V and J ends lost 9 bases and 1 base, in that order; junction bases with no gene match: 5. CDR3 sequence: CASETGWNTGELFF. The DNA for the CDR3 is TGTGCCAGCGAGACAGGGTGGAACACCGGGGAGCTGTTTTTT.

The chain has TRBV7-2 and TRBJ1-5; D might be TRBD1 (5 bases). The V and J ends lost 5 bases and 2 bases respectively, with 10 bases between them. The CDR3 runs to 14 residues. Germline V gives CDR1 SGHTA, CDR2 FQGNSA. CDR3 DNA: TGTGCCAGCAGCCTGCGGGGGGGCAATCAGCCCCAGCATTTT. It codes for CASSLRGGNQPQHF.

V usage is TRBV27 and J usage is TRBJ2-1; D not resolved. From germline, CDR1 is MNHEY and CDR2 SMNVEV (reference sequence). Trimming pared 5 bases from V and 0 bases from J, leaving 11 bases between. The CDR3 contains 15 residues. The CDR3 is CASSPAHSSYNEQFF. In DNA form, the CDR3 reads TGTGCCAGCAGTCCCGCCCACTCCTCCTACAATGAGCAGTTCTTC.

The chain employs TRBV2 and TRBJ1-4; D unresolved. Trimming shortened V by 5 bases and J by 8 bases, and 6 bases separated the two germline ends. CDR3 length: 11 amino acids. From germline, CDR1 is SNHLY and CDR2 FYNNEI. This chain's CDR3 is CASSKGEKLFF. Written as DNA, the CDR3 is TGTGCCAGCAGTAAAGGGGAAAAACTGTTTTTT.

CDR3 amino acids: CASTSQSNTGELFF. In DNA form, the CDR3 reads TGTGCCAGCACCTCTCAGTCGAACACCGGGGAGCTGTTTTTT. V is TRBV6-5 and J is TRBJ2-2; D call uncertain. The CDR3 contains 14 residues. Germline CDR1 and CDR2: MNHEY and SVGAGI. The V gene lost 7 bases and the J gene lost 0 bases, with 9 bases spanning the gap.

CDR3 coding DNA: TGTGCCAGCAGACGGGACAGGTCTTCACCCCTCCACTTT. Translation: CASRRDRSSPLHF. The chain has TRBV5-4 and TRBJ1-6, with 8 bases that match TRBD1. V lost 5 bases to trimming and J lost 9 bases; unmatched junction nucleotides: 4. CDR3 length: 13 amino acids. The germline V gene has CDR1 SGHNT and CDR2 YYREEE (reference sequence).

This sequence joins TRBV7-2 and TRBJ2-3, with D possibly being TRBD1 (5 bases). The length of the CDR3 is 15 residues. Between the trimmed V and J ends, which lost 5 bases and 6 bases, there was a span of 18 bases. Per the germline V gene, CDR1 is SGHTA and CDR2 is FQGNSA. The CDR3 sequence: CASSIAALGADTQYF. CDR3 DNA: TGTGCCAGCAGCATCGCCGCTCTTGGGGCGGATACGCAGTATTTT. Based on the CDR3 plus reference TRBV7-2 and TRBJ2-3, the full variable domain is GAGVSQSPSNKVTEKGKDVELRCDPISGHTALYWYRQSLGQGLEFLIYFQGNSAPDKSGLPSDRFSAERTGGSVSTLTIQRTQQEDSAVYLCASSIAALGADTQYFGPGTRLTVL.

The chain couples TRBV28 to TRBJ2-1; 11 nucleotides agree with TRBD2. V gave up 4 bases and J gave up 6 bases; unmatched junction bases: 8. Germline CDR1 and CDR2: MDHEN and SYDVKM. The length of the CDR3 is 16 residues. This CDR3 reads CASSSELAGVGNEQFF. The DNA for the CDR3 is TGTGCCAGCAGTTCCGAACTAGCGGGGGTCGGCAATGAGCAGTTCTTC. Full variable domain (remainder filled in from reference TRBV28 and TRBJ2-1): DVKVTQSSRYLVKRTGEKVFLECVQDMDHENMFWYRQDPGLGLRLIYFSYDVKMKEKGDIPEGYSVSREKKERFSLILESASTNQTSMYLCASSSELAGVGNEQFFGPGTRLTVL.

This clone has just one count. This chain joins TRBV7-8 and TRBJ1-5; 9 bases map to TRBD1. The CDR3 runs 12 residues. The germline V gene has CDR1 SGHVS and CDR2 FQNEAQ. The junction had 2 bases not matched to a gene; V was cut back by 5 bases and J by 9 bases. CDR3 residues: CASSLDRGPQHF. In nucleotides, the CDR3 is TGTGCCAGCAGCCTGGACAGGGGGCCCCAGCATTTT.

Only a few counts were recorded for this clone. The CDR3 is CAISGGPGSGYTF. The CDR3 DNA is TGTGCCATCAGTGGGGGTCCCGGGAGTGGCTACACCTTC. The chain recombines TRBV10-3 with TRBJ1-2; D unclear. The germline V and J ends were trimmed by 4 bases and 7 bases, with 13 bases remaining between them. The CDR3 contains 13 residues. Germline V gives CDR1 ENHRY, CDR2 SYGVKD.

The V call is TRBV5-6, the J call TRBJ1-2, with no clear D. V lost 5 bases and J 3 bases, leaving 5 bases between the germline ends. The CDR3 consists of 11 residues. The germline V gene has CDR1 SGHDT and CDR2 YYEEEE. CDR3: CASRKDYGYTF. The CDR3 region has the DNA TGTGCCAGCAGGAAGGACTATGGCTACACCTTC.

This chain links TRBV7-8 with TRBJ2-2; TRBD1 matches 11 bases. This CDR3 is built from 14 residues. Germline V gene data show CDR1 as SGHVS and CDR2 as FQNEAQ. V was pared by 11 bases and J by 7 bases, with 9 bases of the junction left unmatched. CDR3: CAGVRTGGIGELFF. CDR3 sequence (DNA): TGTGCCGGGGTTCGGACAGGGGGCATCGGGGAGCTGTTTTTT.

This clone occurred once. The genes are TRBV28 and TRBJ1-5; D not resolved. V lost 3 bases and J lost 2, with 14 bases in between. Germline CDR1 is MDHEN and CDR2 is SYDVKM. This CDR3 is 16 amino acids long. The CDR3 coding sequence is TGTGCCAGCAGTTTGGACCTACAGCTAGGCAATCAGCCCCAGCATTTT. It codes for CASSLDLQLGNQPQHF.

The genes are TRBV4-1 and TRBJ1-1; D perhaps matches TRBD1 (6 bases). CDR1 and CDR2 (germline): MGHRA, YSYEKL. The CDR3 length is 15 residues. Trimming shortened V by 4 bases and J by 6 bases, and 18 bases separated the two germline ends. The CDR3 reads CASSRPAGDFPEAFF. CDR3 nucleotide sequence: TGCGCCAGCAGCCGCCCGGCAGGGGATTTCCCTGAAGCTTTCTTT.

The chain links TRBV6-1 to TRBJ1-4, with 8 bases identical to TRBD1. CDR3 size: 15 residues. Germline-derived CDR1 and CDR2 are MNHNS and SASEGT. The V segment lost 5 bases and the J segment 7 bases; nucleotides outside the gene matches: 9. CDR3 sequence (DNA): TGTGCCAGCAGTTCAATGACAGGGACAGGTGAAAAACTGTTTTTT. Residues: CASSSMTGTGEKLFF.

The chain employs TRBV19 and TRBJ2-4, with a possible D match to TRBD1 (6 bases). CDR3 length: 14 amino acids. V lost 9 bases and J lost 9, with 21 bases in between. Germline V gives CDR1 LNHDA, CDR2 SQIVND (reference sequence). As DNA, the CDR3 is TGTGCCAGCAAGCCCAGGGGCGATCGGGGCATTCAGTACTTC. Its protein product is CASKPRGDRGIQYF. Full variable domain (rest looked up from reference TRBV19 and TRBJ2-4): DGGITQSPKYLFRKEGQNVTLSCEQNLNHDAMYWYRQDPGQGLRLIYYSQIVNDFQKGDIAEGYSVSREKKESFPLTVTSAQKNPTAFYLCASKPRGDRGIQYFGAGTRLSVL.

The chain is built from TRBV19 and TRBJ2-4, with 8 nucleotides matching TRBD2. Germline CDR1 LNHDA, CDR2 SQIVND (reference sequence). J gave up 11 bases and V 5 bases, and 14 bases lay outside the gene matches. The CDR3 loop spans 15 amino acids. In nucleotides, the CDR3 is TGTGCCAGTAGTCTAAGCGGGGGCCTCCCTGGACTTCAGTACTTC. Its translation: CASSLSGGLPGLQYF.

V and J are TRBV7-9 and TRBJ2-3, with no clear D. This CDR3 region has 11 residues. Between the trimmed V and J ends, which lost 3 bases and 2 bases, there was a span of 0 bases. The V gene's germline CDR1 is SEHNR and CDR2 FQNEAQ (reference sequence). The CDR3 is CASSFTDTQYF. DNA of the CDR3: TGTGCCAGCAGCTTCACAGATACGCAGTATTTT.

The sample holds a few counts of this clone. This sequence joins TRBV2 and TRBJ2-4; 13 positions match TRBD2. CDR3 size: 15 residues. V lost 5 bases to trimming and J lost 13 bases; unmatched junction nucleotides: 11. Germline CDR1 and CDR2: SNHLY and FYNNEI. CDR3 in DNA: TGTGCCAGCAGTTTTACCCCGACTAGCGGGGGGTACCAGTACTTC. It translates to CASSFTPTSGGYQYF.

CDR3 bases: TGTGCCAGCAGCTCACAGGGAGTGGTTTACAATGAGCAGTTCTTC. It translates to CASSSQGVVYNEQFF. This chain links TRBV5-4 with TRBJ2-1; a weak D match, TRBD1 (6 bases). V was cut by 3 bases and J by 4 bases, with 14 bases left in between. The CDR3 has 15 amino acids. CDR1 and CDR2 from the germline V gene are SGHNT and YYREEE (reference sequence).

The chain links TRBV18 to TRBJ2-3; D perhaps matches TRBD1 (7 bases). The V gene lost 7 bases and the J gene lost 14 bases, with 16 bases spanning the gap. The CDR3 contains 11 residues. Germline lookup yields CDR1 KGHSH and CDR2 LQKENI. The CDR3 DNA is TGTGCCAGCTGGAGGGGGGACAGCACGTATTTT. This translates into CASWRGDSTYF.

This clone was observed once. The CDR3 DNA reads as TGCGCCAGCAGCTTGGGGACAGGGAGAAACGAGCAGTACTTC. Residues: CASSLGTGRNEQYF. The chain uses TRBV5-1 and TRBJ2-7, with TRBD1 identical over 8 bases. The CDR3 is 14 amino acids. V was pared by 0 bases and J by 5 bases, with 4 bases of the junction left unmatched. Germline V gene data show CDR1 as SGHRS and CDR2 as YFSETQ. Using reference TRBV5-1 and TRBJ2-7 for the parts outside the CDR3, the full variable domain is KAGVTQTPRYLIKTRGQQVTLSCSPISGHRSVSWYQQTPGQGLQFLFEYFSETQRNKGNFPGRFSGRQFSNSRSEMNVSTLELGDSALYLCASSLGTGRNEQYFGPGTRLTVT.

J is TRBJ1-4 and V is TRBV7-2; D call uncertain. This CDR3 has 16 amino acids. Per germline, CDR1 SGHTA and CDR2 FQGNSA. Trimming took off 2 bases at V and 0 bases at J, with 10 bases between the two ends. CDR3: CASSLYPRTTNEKLFF. The CDR3 DNA sequence: TGTGCCAGCAGCTTATACCCCCGCACAACTAATGAAAAACTGTTTTTT.

The genes are TRBV5-1 and TRBJ1-1; 9 positions agree with TRBD1. Germline CDR1 and CDR2: SGHRS and YFSETQ. The length of the CDR3 is 14 residues. V shed 4 bases, J shed 6 bases, and the junction held 7 bases outside the gene matches. CDR3 sequence: CASSTGGIYAEAFF. The CDR3 nucleotides are TGCGCCAGCAGCACAGGGGGCATTTATGCTGAAGCTTTCTTT.